These T cell receptor beta chains were read from a single sample in a study of blood T cell repertoires in COVID-19. Data came from immunoSEQ multiplex PCR; TCRdb stores just in-frame clones and leaves some out. The table records around 160,000 clones, 84% of them present only once. The sequenced sample was peripheral blood. The origin of the receptors is a human donor in a cohort sampled during active COVID-19. Each CDR3 is given with its conserved first and last residue. D genes are given only for firm matches. The size entry is marked missing in some rows and otherwise reads once, few, many or a size class.

>TRBD1|TRBV6-5|14|NA|TRBJ2-7
TGTGCCAGCAGGCGAGAGACAGGGTTTTACGAGCAGTACTTC
CASRRETGFYEQYF
>TRBD2|TRBV19|15|once|TRBJ2-5
TGTGCCAGTGGGCGCGGGGGGGGAAACCAAGAGACCCAGTACTTC
CASGRGGGNQETQYF
>NA|TRBV11-3|11|NA|TRBJ2-3
TGTGCCAGCAGCGTGGGGGGTACGCAGTATTTT
CASSVGGTQYF
>NA|TRBV5-6|13|NA|TRBJ1-2
TGTGCCAGCAGCCTCTTGGGGGCGGATGGCTACACCTTC
CASSLLGADGYTF
>NA|TRBV4-3|15|NA|TRBJ2-4
TGCGCCAGCAGCCAAGGTCTCGGGGGGCTGCTCATTCAGTACTTC
CASSQGLGGLLIQYF
>TRBD1|TRBV7-2|16|NA|TRBJ1-5
TGTGCCAGCAGCTTGTACGGGCAGGGGGTGGGTCAGCCCCAGCATTTT
CASSLYGQGVGQPQHF
>NA|TRBV27|12|NA|TRBJ2-7
TGTGCCAGCAGTTTATTTCCCGGCGAGCAGTACTTC
CASSLFPGEQYF
>NA|TRBV4-1|15|NA|TRBJ1-1
TGCGCCAGCAGCCAAGTTAGCGACCTTTACCCTGAAGCTTTCTTT
CASSQVSDLYPEAFF
>TRBD2|TRBV5-1|14|NA|TRBJ2-1
TGCGCCAGCAAAGTAGCTAGCGGGTACAATGAGCAGTTCTTC
CASKVASGYNEQFF
>TRBD2|TRBV6-2/TRBV6-3|15|NA|TRBJ2-1
TGTGCCAGCAGTTACAGGCGGGGGGGCAGGAATGAGCAGTTCTTC
CASSYRRGGRNEQFF
>TRBD1|TRBV6-1|16|NA|TRBJ2-3
TGTGCCAGCAGTGAAGCGGAAGGGGGCCGCACAGATACGCAGTATTTT
CASSEAEGGRTDTQYF
>TRBD1|TRBV9|14|NA|TRBJ2-5
TGTGCCAGCAGCGTAGACCCGACAGGGAAGACCCAGTACTTC
CASSVDPTGKTQYF
>TRBD2|TRBV28|17|NA|TRBJ2-3
TGTGCCAGCAGTTTATTATTACTAGCGGGGGAGGTAGATACGCAGTATTTT
CASSLLLLAGEVDTQYF
>TRBD1|TRBV3-1/TRBV3-2|15|NA|TRBJ2-5
TGTGCCAGCAGCCGAGGGACAGCCATTACCAAAACCCAGTACTTC
CASSRGTAITKTQYF
>NA|TRBV30|13|NA|TRBJ2-7
TGTGCCTGGAGCGCCCAGACTTTCTACGAGCAGTACTTC
CAWSAQTFYEQYF
>TRBD2|TRBV7-9|12|NA|TRBJ2-3
TGTGCCAGCAGATCGACTAGCGATACGCAGTATTTT
CASRSTSDTQYF
>NA|TRBV5-6|13|NA|TRBJ1-2
TGTGCCAGCAGCGGGGGGTCGGGCTATGGCTACACCTTC
CASSGGSGYGYTF
>NA|TRBV2|13|NA|TRBJ2-5
TGTGCCAGCACCCGACTACGGCAAGAAACCCAGTACTTC
CASTRLRQETQYF
>NA|TRBV27|14|NA|TRBJ2-7
TGTGCCAGCGGCTCCATTGGGAGTTCCTACGAGCAGTACTTC
CASGSIGSSYEQYF
>NA|TRBV5-1|15|NA|TRBJ2-2
TGCGCCAGCAGCTACGCTACAGGCAACCCCGGGGAGCTGTTTTTT
CASSYATGNPGELFF
>NA|TRBV29-1|14|NA|TRBJ2-5
TGCAGCTCCTCGGGCGGGGCCTACCAAGAGACCCAGTACTTC
CSSSGGAYQETQYF
>TRBD1|TRBV19|17|NA|TRBJ1-6
TGTGCCAGTAGTGCCCACCCGGGACAGGGGGCTCGACCACCCCTCCACTTT
CASSAHPGQGARPPLHF
>TRBD1|TRBV28|16|NA|TRBJ2-7
TGTGCCAGCAGAATAACCCGCCGGGACAGAGCCTACGAGCAGTACTTC
CASRITRRDRAYEQYF
>TRBD1|TRBV6-1|17|NA|TRBJ2-2
TGTGCCAGCAGTGCAGAAATACAGGGGGCGAGAACCGGGGAGCTGTTTTTT
CASSAEIQGARTGELFF